One and the same sample provided the 18 T cell receptor beta chains below, sequenced in a study of post-analysis software for immune sequencing data. Their antigens are not known. Broader study findings: Patients had higher frequencies than controls of five TRBV segments, including TRBV5-6, TRBV5-1 and TRBV20-1.

Every TCR beta cDNA library bore unique molecular identifiers. Using its own MiXCR run on the PCR reads, TCRdb lists one record per CDR3 protein. This sample has 250,000 to 300,000 distinct CDR3 sequences, with just over 35% found just once. The source material was blood. The source of these receptors is a girl between 5 and 17 years old with multiple sclerosis.

This clonotype appeared many times. V usage is TRBV5-1 and J usage is TRBJ1-5, with 7 bases identical to TRBD1. This CDR3 is 16 amino acids long. The J segment lost 5 bases and the V segment lost 0 bases, leaving 8 bases of the junction unmatched. Germline CDR1 SGHRS, CDR2 YFSETQ. CDR3 amino acids: CASSLEGAGPDQPQHF. The CDR3 region has the DNA TGCGCCAGCAGCTTGGAGGGGGCAGGTCCCGATCAGCCCCAGCATTTT.

V gene TRBV20-1 combines with J gene TRBJ1-2; maybe TRBD1 (5 bases). The CDR3 has 13 amino acids. V lost 6 bases, J lost 0 bases, and 11 bases lay in between. Germline loops: CDR1 DFQATT, CDR2 SNEGSKA (reference sequence). The CDR3 coding sequence is TGCAGTGCGACCCAGGGAGCTAACTATGGCTACACCTTC. Residues: CSATQGANYGYTF.

The chain employs TRBV7-3 and TRBJ2-3, with a tentative D call TRBD2 (6 bases). This CDR3 comprises 15 residues. Germline CDR1 and CDR2: SGHTA and FQGTGA. Trimming removed 1 base at V and 1 base at J, with 9 bases between. The CDR3 sequence: CASSLSGKGTDTQYF. CDR3 DNA: TGTGCCAGCAGCTTAAGCGGGAAAGGCACAGATACGCAGTATTTT.

A note on this clonotype: Given a much more abundant clone one base away, this may be a read error. The V call is TRBV6-7, the J call TRBJ2-7; TRBD2 matches 7 bases. TRBV6-7 is designated an ORF whose function remains uncertain. Trimming at V came to 7 bases and at J to 1 base, leaving 7 bases not matched to a gene. The CDR3 extends over 14 amino acids. The CDR3 bases are TGTGCCAGCAACCCTTGCGGGGGATCCTACGAGCAGTACTTC. This gives the protein CASNPCGGSYEQYF.

Remarks on this clonotype: A much larger clone differs from this one at a single base, so this may be a read error. The genes are TRBV27 and TRBJ1-6; 8 nucleotides line up with TRBD1. Germline V gives CDR1 MNHEY, CDR2 SMNVEV (reference sequence). Trimming took 5 bases from V and 8 from J; bases not matched to a gene: 5. The length of the CDR3 is 14 residues. The CDR3 is CASSAGGVYSPLHF. CDR3 in DNA: TGTGCCAGCAGTGCAGGGGGCGTGTATTCACCCCTCCACTTT.

The chain couples TRBV2 to TRBJ2-1; D is perhaps TRBD2 (5 bases). This CDR3 has 15 amino acids. Trimming left V 7 bases short and J 6 bases short, with 19 bases between. Germline assignment: CDR1 SNHLY and CDR2 FYNNEI. The CDR3 sequence is CASTVARKGTNEQFF. DNA for the CDR3: TGTGCCAGCACGGTAGCGAGAAAGGGTACCAATGAGCAGTTCTTC.

This clonotype was recorded many times. The chain links TRBV6-5 to TRBJ2-1; 9 nucleotides align to TRBD2. V trimming: 2 bases; J trimming: 6 bases; junction bases outside the gene matches: 8. The length of the CDR3 is 16 residues. CDR1 MNHEY and CDR2 SVGAGI come from the germline V gene. CDR3 loop: CASSYRRAGGPNEQFF. The DNA of the CDR3 is TGTGCCAGCAGTTACCGGCGGGCGGGGGGGCCCAATGAGCAGTTCTTC.

This clonotype was seen many times. This sequence joins TRBV5-1 and TRBJ1-6; the D is unclear. CDR1 and CDR2 from the germline V gene are SGHRS and YFSETQ. This CDR3 is 14 amino acids long. The V end was cut by 0 bases, the J end by 6 bases, with 7 bases between. CDR3 protein: CASSLGPVNSPLHF. The CDR3 DNA is TGCGCCAGCAGCTTGGGACCGGTTAATTCACCCCTCCACTTT.

This clonotype was seen many times. The gene calls are TRBV7-2 and TRBJ2-1, with a tentative D call TRBD2 (6 bases). Germline CDR1 and CDR2: SGHTA and FQGNSA. This CDR3 spans 15 amino acids. V gave up 5 bases and J gave up 9 bases, with 20 bases separating them. CDR3 protein: CASSLAVGSAVEQFF. The CDR3, as DNA: TGTGCCAGCAGCCTGGCTGTCGGGAGCGCAGTTGAGCAGTTCTTC.

Many counts were recorded for this clonotype. The chain couples TRBV15 to TRBJ1-1; D is unclear. The V gene lost 0 bases and the J gene lost 7 bases, with 3 bases spanning the gap. Germline loops: CDR1 LNHNV, CDR2 YYDKDF (reference sequence). The CDR3 totals 11 residues. CDR3 nucleotides: TGTGCCACCAGCAGAGACAGTGAAGCTTTCTTT. It is translated as CATSRDSEAFF.

This clonotype was seen a handful of times. The chain has TRBV6-5 and TRBJ1-5; D is possibly TRBD1 (5 bases). Germline CDR1 and CDR2: MNHEY and SVGAGI. This CDR3 has 18 amino acids. V was trimmed by 0 bases and J by 0 bases, leaving 15 bases between them. The CDR3: CASSYSPPGRYSNQPQHF. CDR3 coding DNA: TGTGCCAGCAGTTACTCTCCCCCGGGACGGTATAGCAATCAGCCCCAGCATTTT.

The J gene is TRBJ1-3, the V gene TRBV12-3 or TRBV12-4; 9 nucleotides agree with TRBD1. With V trimmed by 6 bases and J by 8 bases, 8 bases remained unmatched. The CDR3 length is 14 residues. The CDR3 protein is CASRIYRGLDTIYF. CDR3 in DNA: TGTGCCAGCAGAATCTACAGGGGGCTCGACACCATATATTTT.

There are many counts of this clonotype. The chain joins TRBV27 to TRBJ1-2; tentatively, D is TRBD1 (6 bases). CDR3 length: 13 amino acids. The germline V gene has CDR1 MNHEY and CDR2 SMNVEV (reference sequence). Trimming stripped 6 bases from V and 6 bases from J, with 14 bases between. The DNA of the CDR3 is TGTGCCAGCAGCGACGGGACAAAGGATGGCTACACCTTC. It codes for CASSDGTKDGYTF.

The rearrangement joins TRBV20-1 to TRBJ2-7; TRBD2 agrees at 9 bases. Trimming cost V 7 bases and J 5 bases; bases outside gene matches: 12. This CDR3 is 14 amino acids long. Germline assignment: CDR1 DFQATT and CDR2 SNEGSKA (reference sequence). DNA for the CDR3: TGCAGTGTGAGTGGTAGCGGGAGTCTCCACGAGCAGTACTTC. This translates into CSVSGSGSLHEQYF.

This clonotype was picked up many times. The chain recombines TRBV7-9 with TRBJ1-1; D is unresolved. The germline CDR1 and CDR2 sequences are SEHNR and FQNEAQ (reference sequence). This CDR3 is 15 amino acids long. Trimming pared 5 bases from V and 4 bases from J, leaving 17 bases between. The CDR3 coding sequence is TGTGCCAGCAGCGCGAGCCGGGCCCGGGGCACTGAAGCTTTCTTT. Protein: CASSASRARGTEAFF.

This clonotype turned up a few times. This chain links TRBV9 with TRBJ1-1; a weak D match, TRBD1 (5 bases). This CDR3 is 15 amino acids long. The germline gives CDR1 SGDLS, CDR2 YYNGEE. V lost 4 bases, J lost 0 bases, and 13 bases lay in between. The CDR3 DNA reads as TGTGCCAGCAGCCCGAAACAGGATATGAACACTGAAGCTTTCTTT. Translation gives CASSPKQDMNTEAFF.

This clonotype was detected many times. The chain uses TRBV7-9 and TRBJ1-2, with D perhaps matching TRBD1 (5 bases). The ends were cut back, 5 bases at V and 7 bases at J, with 14 bases in the middle. This CDR3 region has 13 residues. From germline, CDR1 is SEHNR and CDR2 FQNEAQ (reference sequence). CDR3 loop: CASSPREYGGYTF. The DNA for the CDR3 is TGTGCCAGCAGCCCCAGGGAATACGGTGGCTACACCTTC.

Concerning this clonotype: Since a much larger clone is just one base distant, this may be a read error. The chain carries TRBV18 and TRBJ2-5; D is possibly TRBD1 (6 bases). The CDR3 is 14 residues long. Germline-derived CDR1 and CDR2 are KGHSH and LQKENI. The DNA of the CDR3 is TGTGCCGGCTCACCAGGGGTAGTCGGCGAGACCCAGTACTTC. Amino acid sequence: CAGSPGVVGETQYF.